The clone carrying this T cell receptor (beta chain) occurred a few times. Sequenced material consisted of expressed TCRB transcripts (all of the isolated RNA was reverse transcribed). Clones were read by immunoSEQ multiplex PCR, and TCRdb kept only the in-frame ones, dropping some. Found here are over 350,000 clones, about 15% of them singletons; the top ten hold roughly 0.019%. The record originates from a study of beta chain features in type 1 diabetes. Germline V gene data show CDR1 as MNHEY and CDR2 as SMNVEV (reference sequence). The V and J ends lost 3 bases and 7 bases respectively, with 16 bases between them. The CDR3 sequence is 15 residues long.

The clonotype was recovered from a woman younger than 35 in good health. The gene calls are TRBV27 and TRBJ1-5; tentative D call: TRBD1 (5 bases). The sequenced sample was naive CD4+ T cells from blood. For the CDR3, the DNA is TGTGCCAGCAGTTTTCGGGTAGGGGTCGGGCAGCCCCAGCATTTT. This codes for CASSFRVGVGQPQHF.